Below, 19 T cell receptor beta chains from the same sample are listed, as sequenced in a study of T cell repertoires in cytomegalovirus infection. TCRdb processed the reads anew with MiXCR; each CDR3 protein has one entry. The table includes about 890,000 distinct CDR3 sequences, more than 25% detected once. These receptors have no known antigen. This specimen was cultured CD8+ T cells from PBMCs, taken from culture after CMV antigen stimulation. Receptors originate from a human donor in good health (CMV status not recorded). Some clones in this sample may be carry-over from other donors' samples.

This clonotype was seen more than once but under ten times. V is TRBV6-1 and J is TRBJ2-3; D is ambiguous. CDR1 MNHNS and CDR2 SASEGT come from the germline V gene. This CDR3 has 15 residues. V gave up 5 bases and J gave up 1 base, with 13 bases separating them. This CDR3 reads CASSSGLRGTDTQYF. The CDR3 coding sequence is TGTGCCAGCAGTTCAGGCTTAAGGGGCACAGATACGCAGTATTTT.

This clonotype was seen only a few times. The chain uses TRBV7-9 and TRBJ2-5; a possible D gene is TRBD1 (6 bases). Per the germline V gene, CDR1 is SEHNR and CDR2 is FQNEAQ (reference sequence). The CDR3 is made up of 16 amino acids. The germline V and J ends were trimmed by 1 base and 5 bases, with 17 bases remaining between them. The CDR3 is CASSLGYGRGYETQYF. The CDR3 DNA reads TGTGCCAGCAGCTTAGGCTACGGCAGGGGCTATGAGACCCAGTACTTC.

The V and J genes are TRBV6-8 and TRBJ2-7, with D tentatively TRBD1 (6 bases). The CDR3 totals 16 residues. The germline CDR1 and CDR2 sequences are MNHGY and SAAAGT. V was clipped by 2 bases and J by 0 bases, with 14 bases between them. This CDR3 reads CASSYNSGTPSYEQYF. In DNA form, the CDR3 reads TGTGCCAGCAGTTACAACTCCGGGACACCCTCCTACGAGCAGTACTTC.

This clonotype came up a few times. The CDR3 DNA is TGTGCCAGCAGTATGACTGGGGCCCTCCACTTT. Its protein is CASSMTGALHF. The chain couples TRBV12-3 or TRBV12-4 to TRBJ1-6; no clear D gene. The germline V and J ends were trimmed by 5 bases and 14 bases, with 10 bases remaining between them. The CDR3 extends over 11 amino acids.

This clonotype has more than one count but fewer than ten. The chain combines TRBV11-3 with TRBJ2-1, with D possibly matching TRBD1 (6 bases). This CDR3 has 13 amino acids. Germline loops: CDR1 SGHNT, CDR2 YENEEA. V gave up 5 bases and J gave up 5 bases, with 10 bases separating them. CDR3 region: CASSHQGNNEQFF. In DNA, the CDR3 is TGTGCCAGCAGCCACCAGGGGAACAATGAGCAGTTCTTC.

This chain uses TRBV19 with TRBJ2-1, with 9 bases fitting TRBD2. This CDR3 has 20 amino acids. CDR1 is LNHDA and CDR2 is SQIVND in the germline V gene (reference sequence). Losses at the gene ends were 3 bases for V and 0 bases for J; bases not matched to a gene: 15. The CDR3 sequence: CASSIMWWRGGRSSYNEQFF. CDR3 coding DNA: TGTGCCAGTAGTATTATGTGGTGGCGGGGGGGCCGGAGCTCCTACAATGAGCAGTTCTTC.

This clonotype turned up a few times. This rearrangement joins TRBV6-5 to TRBJ2-3, with D perhaps TRBD2 (5 bases). This CDR3 comprises 16 residues. Germline CDR1 MNHEY, CDR2 SVGAGI. Trimming pared 0 bases from V and 7 bases from J, leaving 17 bases between. The CDR3 DNA follows: TGTGCCAGCAGTTACTCAAGAGCGGAAGCACTCAATACGCAGTATTTT. Protein product: CASSYSRAEALNTQYF.

The chain uses TRBV7-6 and TRBJ2-7, with 7 bases fitting TRBD1. From germline, CDR1 is SGHVS and CDR2 FNYEAQ. J gave up 0 bases and V 6 bases, and 11 bases lay outside the gene matches. The CDR3 sequence is 16 residues long. The CDR3 here is CASSDREKTISYEQYF. CDR3 DNA sequence: TGTGCCAGCAGTGACAGGGAGAAAACGATCTCCTACGAGCAGTACTTC.

The genes are TRBV20-1 and TRBJ2-1; maybe TRBD1 (5 bases). V was trimmed by 0 bases and J by 0 bases, leaving 9 bases between them. The CDR3 has 15 residues. Germline values: CDR1 DFQATT, CDR2 SNEGSKA (reference sequence). DNA of the CDR3: TGCAGTGCTAGAGATGAAGGGGCCTCCTACAATGAGCAGTTCTTC. Residues: CSARDEGASYNEQFF.

The genes are TRBV2 and TRBJ1-2; unclear D gene. Germline values: CDR1 SNHLY, CDR2 FYNNEI. The V and J ends lost 8 bases and 5 bases respectively, with 21 bases between them. The CDR3 spans 15 residues. CDR3 in DNA: TGTGCCAGCGGCCGAAGTCAGGCCAAGAGTTATGGCTACACCTTC. This encodes CASGRSQAKSYGYTF.

V usage is TRBV7-6 and J usage is TRBJ2-7; D may match TRBD1 or TRBD2 (5 bases each). The CDR3 has 17 amino acids. Looked up from germline, CDR1 is SGHVS and CDR2 is FNYEAQ. Trimming shortened V by 2 bases and J by 2 bases, and 19 bases separated the two germline ends. This CDR3 is CASSLTPLKTGPYEQYV. The CDR3 DNA follows: TGTGCCAGCAGCTTAACCCCCCTTAAGACGGGACCCTACGAGCAGTACGTC.

The chain couples TRBV6-2 or TRBV6-3 to TRBJ1-2; 7 positions agree with TRBD1. Germline-derived CDR1 and CDR2 are MNHEY and SVGEGT. V gave up 7 bases and J gave up 8 bases; unmatched junction bases: 25. CDR3 size: 18 residues. CDR3 region: CASISGQGVFHRDSGYTF. The CDR3 bases are TGTGCCAGCATCTCGGGCCAGGGGGTCTTCCATCGGGACTCGGGCTACACCTTC.

This clonotype was seen ten or more times. The rearrangement joins TRBV7-9 to TRBJ2-7; TRBD1 aligns across 7 bases. The CDR3 consists of 14 residues. The trim removed 9 bases at V and 2 bases at J, leaving 10 bases unmatched. From germline, CDR1 is SEHNR and CDR2 FQNEAQ (reference sequence). As DNA, the CDR3 is TGTGCCAGTCGGGGACAGACTTATCCCTACGAGCAGTACTTC. Amino acid sequence: CASRGQTYPYEQYF.

CDR3 in DNA: TGTGCCAGCAGTGACTCCCCGGTGAATGAGCAGTTCTTC. Translating it yields CASSDSPVNEQFF. The chain links TRBV6-4 to TRBJ2-1; D gene unclear. The CDR3 extends over 13 amino acids. Germline lookup yields CDR1 MRHNA and CDR2 SNTAGT. V lost 0 bases, J lost 7 bases, and 7 bases lay in between.

This clonotype has more than one count but fewer than ten. The CDR3, as DNA: TGTGCCAGCAGCGCCACAGGTCCCCGGGTCAAGTTCTTC. As protein: CASSATGPRVKFF. V gene TRBV11-2 combines with J gene TRBJ2-1, with a possible D match to TRBD1 (5 bases). Germline-derived CDR1 and CDR2 are SGHAT and FQNNGV. Trimming left V 5 bases short and J 14 bases short, with 19 bases between. The CDR3 extends over 13 amino acids.

This clonotype has ten or more counts. CDR3 residues: CASSSGRSNEKLFF. CDR3 DNA: TGTGCCAGCAGCTCCGGACGGTCTAATGAAAAACTGTTTTTT. This sequence joins TRBV7-2 and TRBJ1-4; D remains unclear. Between the trimmed V and J ends, which lost 4 bases and 3 bases, there was a span of 9 bases. The CDR3 is 14 amino acids. Looked up from germline, CDR1 is SGHTA and CDR2 is FQGNSA. Together with reference TRBV7-2 and TRBJ1-4, the CDR3 gives the full variable domain: GAGVSQSPSNKVTEKGKDVELRCDPISGHTALYWYRQSLGQGLEFLIYFQGNSAPDKSGLPSDRFSAERTGGSVSTLTIQRTQQEDSAVYLCASSSGRSNEKLFFGSGTQLSVL.

In its sample, this clonotype was seen a few times. The genes are TRBV11-2 and TRBJ2-1, with D unclear. Trimming shortened V by 0 bases and J by 4 bases, and 7 bases separated the two germline ends. Germline V lookup: CDR1 SGHAT, CDR2 FQNNGV. There are 14 residues in the CDR3. The CDR3 sequence: CASSLDPEYNEQFF. For the CDR3, the DNA is TGTGCCAGCAGCTTAGATCCGGAGTACAATGAGCAGTTCTTC.

As to this clonotype: A much larger clone lies one base from this, so it may be a read error. J is TRBJ2-1 and V is TRBV7-6, with 15 nucleotides matching TRBD2. This CDR3 region has 16 residues. CDR1 and CDR2 (germline): SGHVS, FNYEAQ. This CDR3 reads CTSSTGLAGGTDEQFF. In DNA, the CDR3 is TGTACCAGCAGCACCGGACTAGCGGGGGGGACCGATGAGCAGTTCTTC.

The table lists this clonotype with many counts. This chain links TRBV7-9 with TRBJ1-5; D is perhaps TRBD1 (5 bases). With 5 bases removed from V and 9 bases from J, the gap between germline ends came to 14 bases. This CDR3 region has 13 residues. Germline V gene data show CDR1 as SEHNR and CDR2 as FQNEAQ (reference sequence). The CDR3 coding sequence is TGTGCCAGCAGCGACAGTGGGCAAGGGCCCCAGCATTTT. Protein: CASSDSGQGPQHF.